Listed below are T cell receptor beta chains from one sample, sequenced in a study of T cell changes during pregnancy in multiple sclerosis. The data were produced by immunoSEQ multiplex PCR, yet TCRdb's version contains in-frame clones alone and is incomplete. The sample holds about 59,000 clones, 90% to 95% seen once. The specimen comprised peripheral blood, sampled in the third trimester of pregnancy. All receptors derive from a female donor in good health, enrolled as a control in a pregnancy study. The CDR3 runs from the conserved cysteine through the conserved F or W. A D gene is named only where the DNA matches it firmly. Clone size, where shown, is once, few, many, or a class for clones that have expanded.

V gene	D gene	J gene	clone size	CDR3 DNA	CDR3 protein
TRBV5-1	TRBD2	TRBJ2-2	.	TGCGCCAGCAGCTTGTTCGTGGCGGGAGGAGATACCGGGGAGCTGTTTTTT	CASSLFVAGGDTGELFF
TRBV4-1	.	TRBJ2-6	.	TGCGCCAGCAGCCAATTCACAGGGTCTGGGGCCAACGTCCTGACTTTC	CASSQFTGSGANVLTF
TRBV30	TRBD1	TRBJ1-5	.	TGTGCCTGGAGTCCCGGGACAGGGCCCAGACTGAATCAGCCCCAGCATTTT	CAWSPGTGPRLNQPQHF
TRBV6-6	.	TRBJ2-7	.	TGTGCCAGCGGGGACTCCAACAAGCAGTACTTC	CASGDSNKQYF
TRBV11-2	.	TRBJ2-7	.	TGTGCCAGCAGCTTAGAGCGAGGTCAAAGGGAGCAGTACTTC	CASSLERGQREQYF
TRBV11-2	TRBD1	TRBJ1-1	.	TGTGCCAGCAGCCTTGACAGGGGCGGTGAAGCTTTCTTT	CASSLDRGGEAFF
TRBV5-1	TRBD1	TRBJ2-7	.	TGCGCCAGCTCATTCGGACAGGGGATAGTAGGCTACGAGCAGTACTTC	CASSFGQGIVGYEQYF
TRBV5-6	TRBD2	TRBJ2-5	.	TGTGCCAGCAGCTATAGCGGGAGGGCTAGGACCCAGTACTTC	CASSYSGRARTQYF
TRBV6-1	TRBD1	TRBJ2-7	.	TGTGCCAGCAGTGTGGGAAGGGGGCTAAAGAACGAGCAGTACTTC	CASSVGRGLKNEQYF
TRBV5-1	TRBD1	TRBJ2-2	.	TGCGCCAGCAGCGTAATGGGACAGGGGACCGGGGAGCTGTTTTTT	CASSVMGQGTGELFF
TRBV5-4	.	TRBJ1-6	.	TGTGCCAGCAGCTTGTCAGGGGTCTTCAATTCACCCCTCCACTTT	CASSLSGVFNSPLHF
TRBV6-5	.	TRBJ1-2	once	TGTGCCAGCAGTTACTCGAGCGACGGCTACACCTTC	CASSYSSDGYTF
TRBV4-3	.	TRBJ2-7	.	TGCGCCAGCAGCCTTCACCTAGGACTTTCGATTTACGAGCAGTACTTC	CASSLHLGLSIYEQYF
TRBV7-9	.	TRBJ1-2	.	TGTGCCACTACAAACTGGGCTCCCAGTTATGGCTACACCTTC	CATTNWAPSYGYTF
TRBV4-2	TRBD1	TRBJ2-5	few	TGTGCCAGCAGCCCTTCCGGACAGGGCTCTGGAGAGACCCAGTACTTC	CASSPSGQGSGETQYF
TRBV9	TRBD1	TRBJ1-6	.	TGTGCCAGCAGCGTCTCGACAGGGGGGAATTCACCCCTCCACTTT	CASSVSTGGNSPLHF
TRBV15	.	TRBJ1-2	.	TGTGCCACCAGCAGAGATCGTCAGGGGCCTAACTATGGCTACACCTTC	CATSRDRQGPNYGYTF
TRBV10-3	.	TRBJ1-5	.	TGTGCCATCAGCCCCACCCGGTCCCATCAGCCCCAGCATTTT	CAISPTRSHQPQHF
TRBV4-2	TRBD2	TRBJ2-7	.	TGTGCCAGCAGCCAAGATACGGGGGGGCCCTACGAGCAGTACTTC	CASSQDTGGPYEQYF
TRBV15	TRBD2	TRBJ2-1	.	TGTGCCACCAGCAGGAAGGGACTAGCGGGAAACAATGAGCAGTTCTTC	CATSRKGLAGNNEQFF
TRBV5-6	.	TRBJ1-6	.	TGTGCCAGCAGCCGGAGACCCGTCTTAAATTCACCCCTCCACTTT	CASSRRPVLNSPLHF
TRBV7-3	TRBD1	TRBJ2-2	.	TGTGCCAGCAGTTCAGGGGGAAACACCGGGGAGCTGTTTTTT	CASSSGGNTGELFF
TRBV5-1	TRBD1	TRBJ1-2	.	TGCGCCAGCAGCTCGGGACAGATGGTTAACTATGGCTACACCTTC	CASSSGQMVNYGYTF
TRBV11-3	.	TRBJ2-7	.	TGTGCCAGCAGCTCGACTAGGCCTTCCTACGAGCAGTACTTC	CASSSTRPSYEQYF
TRBV29-1	.	TRBJ2-3	.	TGCAGCGTTGAAGGGGACGCGGGGGCCCCCTACACAGATACGCAGTATTTT	CSVEGDAGAPYTDTQYF
TRBV5-1	.	TRBJ1-4	.	TGCGCCAGCAGCCTAGACAGCCTAAATGAAAAACTGTTTTTT	CASSLDSLNEKLFF
TRBV7-2	TRBD1	TRBJ2-5	.	TGTGCCAGCAGCCCAATGGGACAGGTTCAAGAGACCCAGTACTTC	CASSPMGQVQETQYF
TRBV7-9	.	TRBJ1-2	.	TGTGCCAGCACACCTTCTCGAGGGAAAGGGACTAACTATGGCTACACCTTC	CASTPSRGKGTNYGYTF
TRBV9	.	TRBJ2-5	.	TGTGCCAGCAGCGTAAACGAACGGGTTCAAGAGACCCAGTACTTC	CASSVNERVQETQYF
TRBV28	TRBD1	TRBJ2-3	.	TGTGCCAGCAGCCAAGGACAGGGGATAGCGTATTTT	CASSQGQGIAYF
TRBV5-6	TRBD1	TRBJ1-3	.	TGTGCCAGCAGCTTGGAGCGGACAGGGGGTGGAAACACCATATATTTT	CASSLERTGGGNTIYF
TRBV2	.	TRBJ1-2	.	TGTGCCAGCAGTGGCGAAGCAGGGGCGCGGGCTGGCTACACCTTC	CASSGEAGARAGYTF
TRBV6-6	.	TRBJ1-4	.	TGTGCCAGCAGTTACTCGACGAGGATTGAAAAACTGTTTTTT	CASSYSTRIEKLFF
TRBV19	TRBD1	TRBJ1-2	.	TGTGCCAGTAGTCCTAGCACCGGGACAGTCTATGGCTACACCTTC	CASSPSTGTVYGYTF
TRBV28	.	TRBJ1-1	.	TGTGCCAGCAGTCCCCCCGGGAACACTGAAGCTTTCTTT	CASSPPGNTEAFF
TRBV4-3	.	TRBJ1-2	.	TGCGCCAGCAGCCAGACTTTGAGCGTAGGCTACACCTTC	CASSQTLSVGYTF
TRBV19	.	TRBJ1-5	once	TGTGCCAGTTCGGGGGTGCAGCAGCCCCAGCATTTT	CASSGVQQPQHF
TRBV9	.	TRBJ2-7	.	TGTGCCAGCAGCGTTGACGGCCCGGGCGAGCAGTACTTC	CASSVDGPGEQYF
TRBV4-3	.	TRBJ1-4	.	TGCGCCAGCAGCCACCTACTGGGGGGAATGGAAAAACTGTTTTTT	CASSHLLGGMEKLFF
TRBV5-4	.	TRBJ2-2	.	TGTGCCAGCAGCTTGGCCCGCTGGACAATAAACACCGGGGAGCTGTTTTTT	CASSLARWTINTGELFF
TRBV4-1	TRBD1	TRBJ2-7	once	TGCGCCAGCAGCCTTACTGAACTCCGGGACAGGGCCTACGAGCAGTACTTC	CASSLTELRDRAYEQYF
TRBV4-2	.	TRBJ2-7	.	TGTGCCAGCAGCCCCTATCTCGCGGTAGCGGAGTCCTACGAGCAGTACTTC	CASSPYLAVAESYEQYF
TRBV7-2	TRBD1	TRBJ1-4	.	TGTGCCAGCAGCGGACAGGGGCGGGCTAATGAAAAACTGTTTTTT	CASSGQGRANEKLFF
TRBV10-3	TRBD1	TRBJ1-2	.	TGTGCCATCAGTGCGTCCGGGACAGGGGGATATTCTAACTATGGCTACACCTTC	CAISASGTGGYSNYGYTF
TRBV7-3	TRBD2	TRBJ2-7	.	TGTGCCAGCAGCCCCCCTAGCGGTCGCTACGAGCAGTACTTC	CASSPPSGRYEQYF